One sample yielded the 27 T cell receptor beta chains listed below, sequenced in a study of metastatic and nonmetastatic thyroid tumors. From the PCR reads, TCRdb re-called clones with MiXCR. The sample contains some 52,000 clones, roughly a sixth of which appear only once. No treatment of any kind had been given to any patient before thyroid surgery. The specimen was blood. These receptor sequences come from a female donor with papillary thyroid cancer or a benign thyroid nodule (not recorded which). Some clones in this sample may be carry-over from other donors' samples.

In this sample, this clone turned up once. The chain has TRBV18 and TRBJ2-7; 10 bases are shared with TRBD2. The trim removed 5 bases at V and 3 bases at J, leaving 1 base unmatched. The germline V gene encodes CDR1 KGHSH and CDR2 LQKENI. The CDR3 consists of 13 residues. The CDR3 DNA reads TGTGCCAGCTCAGAGCGGGAGGGCTACGAGCAGTACTTC. Its translation: CASSEREGYEQYF. The complete variable domain, with remaining parts taken from reference TRBV18 and TRBJ2-7, reads NAGVMQNPRHLVRRRGQEARLRCSPMKGHSHVYWYRQLPEEGLKFMVYLQKENIIDESGMPKERFSAEFPKEGPSILRIQQVVRGDSAAYFCASSEREGYEQYFGPGTRLTVT.

There are many counts of this clone. The J gene is TRBJ2-1, the V gene TRBV5-1; D is unclear. Trimming cost V 4 bases and J 10 bases, with 15 bases left between them. Germline V gene sequence: CDR1 SGHRS, CDR2 YFSETQ. The length of the CDR3 is 13 residues. The CDR3 bases are TGCGCCAGCAGCCGATATACACTCGGCGAGCAGTTCTTC. Translation: CASSRYTLGEQFF.

This clone has a handful of counts. Sequence at one end of the junction differs from germline and may be a read error. The chain employs TRBV12-3 or TRBV12-4 and TRBJ2-7, with D unclear. This CDR3 comprises 12 residues. The CDR3 region has the DNA TGTGCCAGCCTCGGTATTTCCTACGAGCAGTGCTTC. This encodes CASLGISYEQCF.

This clone was detected a few times. The germline gene is not matched at one end of the junction; a read error may be the cause. V gene TRBV10-1 combines with J gene TRBJ2-1; TRBD2 matches 7 bases. The CDR3 sequence is 15 residues long. CDR1 is WNHNN, CDR2 SYGVQD, per germline (reference sequence). CDR3 DNA sequence: TGCGTCAGCAAGCGGGGCGGGAGAGCCTACAATGAGCAGTTCTTC. Translation gives CVSKRGGRAYNEQFF.

This clone showed up many times. This may arise from a read error, as a much more abundant clone is one base away. This chain joins TRBV6-1 and TRBJ2-1; 11 nucleotides align to TRBD2. The CDR3 has 15 amino acids. The germline V gene has CDR1 MNHNS and CDR2 SASEGT. Trimming at V came to 8 bases and at J to 0 bases, leaving 3 bases not matched to a gene. The CDR3 loop reads CASGGLADSYNEQFF. CDR3 bases: TGTGCCAGCGGGGGACTAGCGGACTCCTACAATGAGCAGTTCTTC.

Worth noting for this clone: This could be a read error, since a much larger clone is one nucleotide away. The V and J genes are TRBV11-2 and TRBJ2-3; D is possibly TRBD1 or TRBD2 (6 bases each). Trimming left V 7 bases short and J 6 bases short, with 14 bases between. Germline V lookup: CDR1 SGHAT, CDR2 FQNNGV. The length of the CDR3 is 13 residues. The CDR3 DNA sequence: TGTGCCAGCATCCTAGCGAGGGGGGATACGCAGTATTTT. Translation gives CASILARGDTQYF.

There are many counts of this clone. CDR3 region: CASSVSGPGELFF. CDR3 nucleotides: TGTGCCAGCAGCGTCTCAGGGCCCGGGGAGCTGTTTTTT. This rearrangement joins TRBV9 to TRBJ2-2; a possible D gene is TRBD1 (5 bases). V lost 2 bases to trimming and J lost 6 bases, with 8 bases between them. The germline CDR1 and CDR2 sequences are SGDLS and YYNGEE. This CDR3 is 13 amino acids long.

This clone is deemed medium-sized. The CDR3 loop is CASSDREGDNSPLHF. The CDR3 DNA follows: TGTGCCAGCAGTGACAGGGAGGGGGATAATTCACCCCTCCACTTT. The J gene is TRBJ1-6, the V gene TRBV6-1, with D perhaps matching TRBD1 (6 bases). This CDR3 contains 15 residues. V lost 3 bases and J lost 5, with 11 bases in between. The germline V gene encodes CDR1 MNHNS and CDR2 SASEGT.

The genes are TRBV18 and TRBJ2-7; 8 bases are a match to TRBD2. CDR3 length: 15 amino acids. CDR1 is KGHSH, CDR2 LQKENI, per germline. V trimming: 0 bases; J trimming: 6 bases; junction bases outside the gene matches: 7. The CDR3 nucleotides read TGTGCCAGCTCACCACCGGGACTAGAGCGCGGCGAGCAGTACTTC. The encoded protein is CASSPPGLERGEQYF.

This clone was observed many times. The V call is TRBV28, the J call TRBJ2-1; 10 bases map to TRBD2. V was clipped by 2 bases and J by 4 bases; unmatched bases: 14. Germline-derived CDR1 and CDR2 are MDHEN and SYDVKM. This CDR3 is built from 19 residues. The CDR3 nucleotides read TGTGCCAGCAGTTTACGCCATGGACATCTAGCGGGAGAGTACAATGAGCAGTTCTTC. As protein: CASSLRHGHLAGEYNEQFF.

This clone was seen only once. One junction end does not reproduce the germline sequence, and a read error may be involved. This chain uses TRBV20-1 with TRBJ2-2, with a tentative D call TRBD2 (6 bases). There are 17 residues in the CDR3. The V gene's germline CDR1 is DFQATT and CDR2 SNEGSKA (reference sequence). The CDR3 is CSAIPWTGGTNTVELFF. CDR3 in DNA: TGCAGTGCTATACCTTGGACCGGCGGGACGAACACCGTGGAGCTGTTTTTT.

This clone has at least ten counts. CDR3: CASSLARGLRAQYF. The CDR3, as DNA: TGTGCCAGCAGCTTAGCTCGGGGGCTCAGGGCCCAGTACTTC. The gene calls are TRBV7-8 and TRBJ2-5, with D perhaps given as TRBD1 or TRBD2 (6 bases each). Germline lookup yields CDR1 SGHVS and CDR2 FQNEAQ. This CDR3 has 14 amino acids. V lost 0 bases and J lost 9, with 14 bases in between.

This clone was recorded at least ten times. This chain joins TRBV28 and TRBJ2-6; 11 bases are a match to TRBD1. The CDR3 is made up of 15 amino acids. Germline V gene data show CDR1 as MDHEN and CDR2 as SYDVKM. V dropped 10 bases and J dropped 0; count of bases not matched to a gene: 2. The CDR3 bases are TGTGCCACCGGGACAGGGGGCTCTGGGGCCAACGTCCTGACTTTC. Its protein product is CATGTGGSGANVLTF.

This clone occurred a few times. At one boundary the junction diverges from the germline segment, which might be a read error. The rearrangement joins TRBV20-1 to TRBJ1-2, with TRBD1 as a possible D gene (6 bases). Germline V gives CDR1 DFQATT, CDR2 SNEGSKA (reference sequence). This CDR3 has 14 amino acids. The CDR3 loop is CSAKTGTLGYGYTF. In DNA, the CDR3 is TGCAGTGCTAAAACAGGGACGCTGGGCTATGGCTATACCTTC.

Concerning this clone itself: Other DNA variants within this sample encode the same CDR3. This sequence joins TRBV5-1 and TRBJ2-5, with TRBD2 matching 9 bases. Germline lookup yields CDR1 SGHRS and CDR2 YFSETQ. The CDR3 extends over 17 amino acids. J was trimmed by 8 bases and V by 0 bases; bases with no gene match: 14. This CDR3 is CASSLDLKGLAKATQYF. The CDR3 region has the DNA TGCGCCAGCAGCTTGGACCTAAAGGGACTAGCCAAGGCTACCCAGTACTTC.

This clone was counted ten times or more. This chain joins TRBV9 and TRBJ2-7, with 14 bases that match TRBD2. The CDR3 covers 15 residues. V lost 2 bases and J lost 3; bases outside the gene matches: 1. Germline lookup yields CDR1 SGDLS and CDR2 YYNGEE. CDR3 residues: CASSVGLAGGYEQYF. For the CDR3, the DNA is TGTGCCAGCAGCGTTGGACTAGCGGGAGGCTACGAGCAGTACTTC.

This clone was seen repeatedly, ten times or more. V is TRBV28 and J is TRBJ1-1, with 9 positions matching TRBD1. The CDR3 is 17 amino acids. Germline V CDR1 and CDR2: MDHEN, SYDVKM. Unmatched junction bases numbered 13, after V lost 7 bases and J lost 1 base. CDR3 nucleotides: TGTGCCAGCAACTTGTGGCTCCCGGACAGGGGGAACACTGAAGCTTTCTTT. It yields the protein CASNLWLPDRGNTEAFF.

The chain combines TRBV19 with TRBJ2-3; no firm D call. The CDR3 contains 15 residues. Germline loops: CDR1 LNHDA, CDR2 SQIVND (reference sequence). V lost 7 bases and J lost 2, with 16 bases in between. CDR3 sequence (DNA): TGTGCCAGTATTCCGGCCGTGACCTACACAGATACGCAGTATTTT. It yields the protein CASIPAVTYTDTQYF.

This sequence joins TRBV7-2 and TRBJ2-3; D call uncertain. V was pared by 3 bases and J by 5 bases, with 9 bases between. The CDR3 extends over 13 amino acids. Germline V lookup: CDR1 SGHTA, CDR2 FQGNSA. The CDR3 loop reads CASSFLSQDTQYF. The CDR3 coding sequence is TGTGCCAGCAGCTTTCTCTCTCAAGATACGCAGTATTTT.

The sample holds many counts of this clone. The chain joins TRBV30 to TRBJ2-3; D might be TRBD2 (6 bases). The V gene's germline CDR1 is GTSNPN and CDR2 SVGIG (reference sequence). The V gene lost 0 bases and the J gene lost 6 bases, with 10 bases spanning the gap. The CDR3 sequence is 13 residues long. This chain's CDR3 is CAWSVYGGDTQYF. CDR3 nucleotide sequence: TGTGCCTGGAGTGTATATGGAGGGGATACGCAGTATTTT.

This clone appeared a single time. The junction differs from germline at one of its ends, possibly a read error. The chain employs TRBV20-1 and TRBJ2-5; 13 bases are shared with TRBD2. Germline values: CDR1 DFQATT, CDR2 SNEGSKA (reference sequence). CDR3 size: 17 residues. The CDR3 DNA is TGCAGTGCTTCCCGACTAGCGGGAGGTGCCTTCAAAGAGACCGAGTACTTC. Its translation is CSASRLAGGAFKETEYF.

This clone was counted many times. CDR3 amino acids: CASSFSGSEVGELFF. The DNA for the CDR3 is TGTGCCAGCAGTTTTAGCGGGAGCGAGGTCGGGGAGCTGTTTTTT. The chain links TRBV6-1 to TRBJ2-2; 9 nucleotides align to TRBD2. V lost 5 bases, J lost 7 bases, and 8 bases stayed unmatched. CDR3 length: 15 amino acids. The germline V gene encodes CDR1 MNHNS and CDR2 SASEGT.

This chain uses TRBV28 with TRBJ1-1; D gene uncertain. The CDR3 runs to 13 residues. Germline values: CDR1 MDHEN, CDR2 SYDVKM. V gave up 0 bases and J gave up 6 bases, with 8 bases separating them. CDR3 in amino acids: CASSLWQSPEAFF. In DNA, the CDR3 is TGTGCCAGCAGTTTATGGCAGTCCCCTGAAGCTTTCTTT.

The V gene is TRBV6-1, the J gene TRBJ1-1; D not certain. V was shortened by 8 bases and J by 3 bases, with 16 bases between the two germline ends. This CDR3 region has 14 residues. Looked up from germline, CDR1 is MNHNS and CDR2 is SASEGT. The CDR3: CASWLTVSHTEAFF. DNA of the CDR3: TGTGCCAGCTGGCTGACGGTATCCCACACTGAAGCTTTCTTT.

This clone was recorded many times. This chain joins TRBV24-1 and TRBJ1-1, with D unclear. Germline V CDR1 and CDR2: KGHDR, SFDVKD. The V and J ends lost 8 bases and 3 bases respectively, with 12 bases between them. The CDR3 contains 13 residues. The CDR3 sequence: CATKEATDTEAFF. The CDR3 DNA is TGTGCCACCAAAGAGGCTACGGACACTGAAGCTTTCTTT.

A remark on this clone: At one end, the junction sequence differs from germline, possibly due to a read error. V usage is TRBV11-2 and J usage is TRBJ1-6; D not certain. CDR1 SGHAT and CDR2 FQNNGV come from the germline V gene. The CDR3 has 18 residues. The CDR3 nucleotides are TGTGCCAGCAGCCCAAACACCTTTGTCACCCAAACGGATTCACCCCCCCACTTT. As protein: CASSPNTFVTQTDSPPHF.

This clone was recorded many times. The V call is TRBV9, the J call TRBJ2-1; TRBD1 agrees at 7 bases. The V segment lost 0 bases and the J segment 3 bases; nucleotides outside the gene matches: 6. CDR1 SGDLS and CDR2 YYNGEE come from the germline V gene. There are 16 residues in the CDR3. This CDR3 reads CASSVDEGAVYNEQFF. DNA of the CDR3: TGTGCCAGCAGCGTAGACGAGGGGGCGGTCTACAATGAGCAGTTCTTC.